The count of the clone carrying this T cell receptor beta chain is one. The antigen is unknown. These data are taken from a study of long-term antiretroviral therapy in people with HIV. Study outcomes and limitations: Repertoires looked antigen-experienced, with only a slight naive shift after ART. Within the repertoire, clones expanded before ART were dominant at all time points.

With 1 base removed from V and 1 base from J, the gap between germline ends came to 2 bases. There are 13 residues in the CDR3. From germline, CDR1 is LGHNA and CDR2 YSLEER. Survey level was the resolution at which the v3.0 immunoSEQ assay ran. Sequencing used immunoSEQ multiplex PCR; TCRdb keeps in-frame clones, though not all of them. The data contain about 36,000 clones, approximately 83% of them singletons. The rearrangement joins TRBV4-3 to TRBJ2-4; unclear D gene. This sample comprised unsorted PBMCs, obtained 2.2 years after starting antiretroviral therapy. The TCR sequence derives from a man in his late teens or twenties with HIV. CDR3 nucleotides: TGCGCCAGCAGCCAAGGGGCCAAAAACATTCAGTACTTC. It is translated as CASSQGAKNIQYF.